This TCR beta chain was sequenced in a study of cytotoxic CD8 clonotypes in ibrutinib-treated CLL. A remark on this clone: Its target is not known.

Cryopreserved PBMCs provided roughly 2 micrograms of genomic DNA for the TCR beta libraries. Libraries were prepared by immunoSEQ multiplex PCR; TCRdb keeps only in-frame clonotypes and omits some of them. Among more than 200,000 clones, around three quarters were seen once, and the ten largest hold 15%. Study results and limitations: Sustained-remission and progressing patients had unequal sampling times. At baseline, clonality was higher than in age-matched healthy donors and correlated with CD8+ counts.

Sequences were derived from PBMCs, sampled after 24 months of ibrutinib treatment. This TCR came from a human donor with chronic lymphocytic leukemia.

Written as DNA, the CDR3 is TGCGCCAGCAGCTTGAGCGCTCGGGACACAGATACGCAGTATTTT. Translation gives CASSLSARDTDTQYF. The chain has TRBV5-1 and TRBJ2-3; tentatively, D is TRBD2 (5 bases). The CDR3 spans 15 residues. Trimming removed 1 base at V and 2 bases at J, with 11 bases between. From germline, CDR1 is SGHRS and CDR2 YFSETQ.